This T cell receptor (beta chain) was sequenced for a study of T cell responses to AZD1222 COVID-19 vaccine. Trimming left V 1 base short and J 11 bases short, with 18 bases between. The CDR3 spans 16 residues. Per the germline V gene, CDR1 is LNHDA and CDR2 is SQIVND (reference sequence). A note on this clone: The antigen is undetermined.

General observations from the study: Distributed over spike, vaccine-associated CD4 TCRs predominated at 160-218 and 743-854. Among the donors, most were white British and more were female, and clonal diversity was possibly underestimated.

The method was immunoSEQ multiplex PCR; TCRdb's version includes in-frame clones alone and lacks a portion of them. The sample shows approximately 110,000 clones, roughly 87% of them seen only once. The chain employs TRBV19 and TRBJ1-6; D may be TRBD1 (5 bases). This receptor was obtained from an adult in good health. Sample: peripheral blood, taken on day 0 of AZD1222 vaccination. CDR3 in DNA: TGTGCCAGTAGTATAGGGACTATAGGGGCCCGAGCACCCCTCCACTTT. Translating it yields CASSIGTIGARAPLHF.